This T cell receptor (beta chain) comes out of a study of cytotoxic CD8 clonotypes in ibrutinib-treated CLL (dated by TCRdb to about 2021). As for the study more broadly: The cohort was composed of more than ten relapsed/refractory and approximately 14 treatment-naive patients; IGHV unmutated status was identified in 17 to 18 patients. Longitudinal samples were obtainable from about 30% of the 86 participants in the trial. Response samples were obtained after a median of roughly 13 months of treatment, with a range of roughly 6 to 40 months. All remission and progressive disease samples were collected while patients were still receiving ibrutinib. An average of 255,043 productive templates and 80,000 to 95,000 productive rearrangements was obtained per sample. Partial responses were observed in 24 patients and complete responses in 2; after a median follow-up of about 69 months, remission was maintained in 14 patients and progression was observed in some twelve. Cryopreserved peripheral blood mononuclear cells were obtained prior to treatment, at the time of response, and at either disease progression or sustained remission.

This clone was detected a few times. What this receptor recognizes is not known. Qualities for individual bases were not recorded, and no much larger clone is one base off. The sample's time point label, in plain terms: approximately 2 years on ibrutinib. For TCR beta library preparation, roughly 2.2 micrograms of genomic DNA were isolated from cryopreserved PBMCs. Longitudinal blood samples from CLL patients receiving ibrutinib monotherapy were subjected to high-throughput TCR beta sequencing. The patients took part in an open-label, single-center phase 2 trial of ibrutinib monotherapy. The paper's findings and limits, for the study overall: Clonality rose at ibrutinib response, remained stable during sustained remission, and dropped back toward baseline at progression. Sampling times were not matched between sustained-remission and progressing patients, and lymph node repertoires were not studied. Public clonotypes were rare and either contracted or stayed stable during treatment, and the rise in clonality at ibrutinib response reflected the expansion of private clonotypes. Baseline clonality was found to be higher than that of age-matched healthy donors and was strongly correlated with circulating CD8+ T-cell counts.

From the cysteine through the phenylalanine, the CDR3 covers 18 amino acids. The DNA shown is the 54-base CDR3, in frame from base 1. CDR1 and CDR2, per the germline V gene, are MDHEN and SYDVKM. The V and J ends are trimmed by 3 bases and 0 bases, leaving 18 bases between them. Each clonotype received, on average, approximately 9.9x coverage in deep resolution sequencing performed on a MiSeq, where the target depth lay between 1 in 1 million and 1 in 200,000 T cells. The immunoSEQ hsTCRB Kit was used to generate the TCR beta libraries. In the source study's methods: Data were analyzed with ImmunoSEQ Data Assistant and ImmunoSEQ Analyzer, with V, D and J genes assigned per IMGT definitions. Clonality, which ranges from 0 to 1, was calculated by subtracting the normalized Shannon entropy of productive rearrangement frequencies from one. Only overrepresented clonotypes making up at least 0.05% of each patient's repertoire were included in the public clonotype analysis. Repertoires from more than ten age-matched healthy donors in immuneACCESS were used as clonality controls. TCRdb stores this immuneACCESS table with in-frame sequences only. Part of the clones is absent; in the studies checked, under half of the shortfall reflects unresolved V genes, and no reason is known for the rest. That table is the source of V, J and clone size, and D and trimming were worked out from the DNA. For this sample there are about 160,000 clones; under 90% appear just once. Roughly 4.6% of the sample is held by the ten biggest clonotypes.

The material was PBMCs, obtained after 24 months of ibrutinib treatment. The chain is made from TRBV28 and TRBJ1-5, with the D gene uncertain. This receptor was identified in a human donor with chronic lymphocytic leukemia. For the CDR3, the sequence is CASSFGSRGLYSNQPQHF. The nucleotides read TGTGCCAGCAGTTTTGGTTCACGAGGGTTATATAGCAATCAGCCCCAGCATTTT.